The source of this T cell receptor (beta chain) is a study of shared clonotypes between healthy human individuals (dated by TCRdb to 2018 to 2021). Context from the whole study: The cohort included three men and a couple of women between 18 and 49 years of age. Per donor, three plates each were used for CD4 naive and CD4 memory, two for CD8 naive, and one for CD8 memory. To estimate repertoire size and how much clonotypes are shared between individuals, the study performed deep sequencing of blood TCR repertoires from five healthy adults. Libraries were prepared and TCR repertoires were sequenced by different laboratories using diverse techniques, in order to increase sequencing depth and limit assay-specific biases. Leukapheresis yielded between about 0.94 and 10 billion PBMCs per donor. General conclusions and limits of the study: The small number of donors limited the genetic and exposure-history diversity represented. Only blood was sampled, and tissue TCR repertoires likely differ from those in blood. Larger estimated clonotype richness was generally found for naive subsets than for memory subsets. Clonotypes shared by all four sorted-subset donors showed higher generation probabilities than non-shared clonotypes. Pairwise subsampling indicated that sequencing depth was expected to affect the degree of clonotype sharing among donors. Sharing across a handful of donors was observed for approximately 4.6% of naive CD4, under 4% of naive CD8, roughly 2.3% of memory CD4, and less than 0.45% of memory CD8 clonotypes. Even with the large sequencing depth, rarefaction of the sorted-subset datasets indicated that sequencing was incomplete.

Note on this clone: What antigen it recognizes has not been identified. Base quality data are lacking; no much larger clone is found one base away.

Trimming at the junction amounts to 4 bases on V and 5 bases on J, and the germline ends lie 11 bases apart. From the cysteine up to the phenylalanine, the CDR3 has a length of 13 residues. Only the CDR3 portion is preserved as DNA: 39 bases, with reading frame beginning at the first base. The germline V gene sets CDR1 to MGHRA and CDR2 to YSYEKL. For the CD8 naive samples, CD45RO-negative cells were positively selected for CCR7, yielding a CD45RA+CCR7+ population from which TemRA cells were excluded. Donors were healthy HIV-negative adults with no recently reported acute infections or vaccinations. Every donor was a Caucasian adult residing in Nashville, Tennessee, USA. Blood was obtained by leukapheresis, after which PBMCs were separated by Ficoll-Histopaque density gradient centrifugation and cryopreserved in liquid nitrogen vapor phase. Analytical flow cytometry was used to check the purity and quantity of each magnetically sorted T cell population. Genomic DNA was isolated from every sorted fraction and measured by UV absorbance on a Nanodrop 2000c.

TCR CDR3 regions were amplified from genomic DNA by multiplex PCR using the deep immunoSEQ assay. Genomic DNA extracted from each cell subset was distributed evenly over all wells of several immunoSEQ 96-well plates, and each plate served as one replicate. For sorted subsets, 150 to 250 ng of genomic DNA, equivalent to 25,000 to 35,000 T cell genomes, went into each replicate PCR. The purified libraries were quantified using a Qubit 3.0 fluorometer, sized with a Bioanalyzer 2100, and then quantified again using the KAPA Library Quantification kit. A separate single-read 150-cycle Illumina NextSeq 550 flow cell was used to sequence each immunoSEQ 96-well plate. For the original study's pipeline: Because the immunoSEQ output included only junctional sequences and no quality scores, the filtering could not be the same as the filtering used for full-length reads. Sequences were annotated with PyIR, a Python wrapper for IgBLAST v1.9, using IMGT germline references to assign V/J genes and CDR3. Reads were removed for weak V/J assignments (E-value above 1e-6), missing CDR3, stop codons, out-of-frame junctions, or ambiguous translated residues. A V3J clonotype was defined by an identical inferred V gene, J gene, and CDR3 amino acid sequence. To compute the percentage overlap between repertoires, the number of shared unique clonotypes was divided by the size of the smaller repertoire. RTK rarefaction, the Chao1 estimator, and Recon v2.1 estimates of unobserved clonotypes were used to assess repertoire richness. Generation probabilities for all TCRbeta clonotypes obtained by the gDNA method from a handful of donors were computed using OLGA. TCRdb stores this immuneACCESS table with in-frame sequences only. Part of the clones is absent; in the studies checked, under half of the shortfall reflects unresolved V genes, and no reason is known for the rest. V, J and clone size were drawn from that table, and D and trimming were deduced from the DNA. Across this sample there are 2 million to 2.5 million clones, with just under 95% seen only once. In total, the top ten clones hold around 1.1% of the sample.

The sequence is built from TRBV4-1 and TRBJ1-2; there is no confident call for the D gene. The material sequenced was naive CD8+ T cells sorted from blood. The intended sense of this specimen's cell subset or site label: CD45RA+CCR7+. The clonotype comes from a young man in good health. At the DNA level, the sequence is TGCGCCAGCAGCCTCTCCTCTTCTTATGGCTACACCTTC. This codes for CASSLSSSYGYTF.